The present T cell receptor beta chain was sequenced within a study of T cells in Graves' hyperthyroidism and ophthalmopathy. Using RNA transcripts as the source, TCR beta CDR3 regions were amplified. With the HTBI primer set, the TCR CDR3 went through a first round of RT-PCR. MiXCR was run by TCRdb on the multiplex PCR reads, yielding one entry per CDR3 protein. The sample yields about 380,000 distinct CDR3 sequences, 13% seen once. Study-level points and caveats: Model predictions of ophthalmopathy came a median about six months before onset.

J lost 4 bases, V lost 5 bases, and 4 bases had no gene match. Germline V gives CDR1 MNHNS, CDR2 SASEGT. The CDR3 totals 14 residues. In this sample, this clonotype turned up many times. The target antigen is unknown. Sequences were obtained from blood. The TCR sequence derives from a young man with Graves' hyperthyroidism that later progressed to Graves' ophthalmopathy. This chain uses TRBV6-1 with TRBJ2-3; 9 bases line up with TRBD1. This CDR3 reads CASSLTGGADTQYF. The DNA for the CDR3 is TGTGCCAGCAGTTTAACAGGGGGCGCAGATACGCAGTATTTT.